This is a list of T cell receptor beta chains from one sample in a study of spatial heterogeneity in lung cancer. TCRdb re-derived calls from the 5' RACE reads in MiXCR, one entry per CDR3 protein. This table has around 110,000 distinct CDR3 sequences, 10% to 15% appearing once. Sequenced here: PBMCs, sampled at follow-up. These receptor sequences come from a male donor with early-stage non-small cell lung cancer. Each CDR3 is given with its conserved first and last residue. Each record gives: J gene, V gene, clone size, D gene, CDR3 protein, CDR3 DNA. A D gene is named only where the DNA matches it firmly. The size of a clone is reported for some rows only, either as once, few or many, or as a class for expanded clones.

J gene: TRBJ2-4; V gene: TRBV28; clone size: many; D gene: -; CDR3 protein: CASSLGGQGAKNIQYF; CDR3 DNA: TGTGCCAGCAGTTTAGGGGGGCAGGGGGCCAAAAACATTCAGTACTTC
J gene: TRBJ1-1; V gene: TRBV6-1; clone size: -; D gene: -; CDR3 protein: CASRDTSGESMNTEAFF; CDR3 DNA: TGTGCCAGCAGGGACACATCGGGAGAATCCATGAACACTGAAGCTTTCTTT
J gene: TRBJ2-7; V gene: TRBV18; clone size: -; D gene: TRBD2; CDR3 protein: CASSPSLAGTYEQYF; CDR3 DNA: TGTGCCAGCTCACCATCCCTAGCGGGGACCTACGAGCAGTACTTC
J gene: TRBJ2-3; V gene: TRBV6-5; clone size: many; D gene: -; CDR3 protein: CASKAATDTQYF; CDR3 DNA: TGTGCCAGCAAGGCTGCCACAGATACGCAGTATTTT
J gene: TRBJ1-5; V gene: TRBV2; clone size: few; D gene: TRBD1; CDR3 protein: CASTWRTGGGNQPQHF; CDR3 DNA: TGTGCCAGCACCTGGAGGACAGGGGGCGGCAATCAGCCCCAGCATTTT
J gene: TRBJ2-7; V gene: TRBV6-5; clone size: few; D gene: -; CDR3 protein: CASSFGSRRHEQYF; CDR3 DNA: TGTGCCAGCAGTTTCGGGTCGCGTCGTCACGAGCAGTACTTC
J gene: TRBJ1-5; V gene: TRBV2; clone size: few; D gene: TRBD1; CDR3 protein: CASSTGTASNQPQHF; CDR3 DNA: TGTGCCAGCAGTACCGGGACAGCAAGCAATCAGCCCCAGCATTTT
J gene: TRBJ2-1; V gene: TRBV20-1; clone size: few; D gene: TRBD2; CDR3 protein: CSAKRGAFYNEQFF; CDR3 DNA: TGCAGTGCTAAGCGGGGGGCCTTCTACAATGAGCAGTTCTTC
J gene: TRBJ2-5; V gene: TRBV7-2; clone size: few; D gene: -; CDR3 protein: CASSFGSLGETQYF; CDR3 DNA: TGTGCCAGCAGCTTTGGGTCTCTAGGGGAGACCCAGTACTTC
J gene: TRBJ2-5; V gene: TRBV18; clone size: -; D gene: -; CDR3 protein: CASSPPAGSETQYF; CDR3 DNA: TGTGCCAGCTCACCCCCTGCCGGGTCCGAGACCCAGTACTTC
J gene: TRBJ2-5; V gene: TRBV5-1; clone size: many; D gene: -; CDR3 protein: CASSQDRPYGETQYF; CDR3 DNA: TGCGCCAGCAGCCAAGACCGACCCTACGGGGAGACCCAGTACTTC
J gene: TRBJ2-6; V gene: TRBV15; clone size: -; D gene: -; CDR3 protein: CATSRAGRRGWSGANVLTF; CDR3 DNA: TGTGCCACCAGCAGAGCTGGGAGGAGGGGATGGTCTGGGGCCAACGTCCTGACTTTC
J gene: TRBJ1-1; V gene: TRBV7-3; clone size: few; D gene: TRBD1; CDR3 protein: CASSRGQGDTEAFF; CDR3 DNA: TGTGCCAGCAGCCGCGGACAGGGGGACACTGAAGCTTTCTTT
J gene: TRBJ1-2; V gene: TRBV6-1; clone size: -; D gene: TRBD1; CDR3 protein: CASSERTGDAYGYTF; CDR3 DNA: TGTGCCAGCAGTGAAAGGACAGGGGACGCCTATGGCTACACCTTC
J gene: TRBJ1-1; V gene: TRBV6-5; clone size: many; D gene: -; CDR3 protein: CASSYLKGEAFF; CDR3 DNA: TGTGCCAGCAGTTACTTGAAGGGTGAAGCTTTCTTT
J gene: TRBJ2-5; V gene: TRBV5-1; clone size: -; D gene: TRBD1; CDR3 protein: CASGQGRVGETQYF; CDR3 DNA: TGCGCCAGCGGACAGGGTAGAGTTGGAGAGACCCAGTACTTC
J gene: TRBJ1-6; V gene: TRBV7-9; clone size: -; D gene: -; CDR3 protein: CASSLRQISYNSPLHF; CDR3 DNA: TGTGCCAGCAGCTTAAGGCAGATCTCCTATAATTCACCCCTCCACTTT
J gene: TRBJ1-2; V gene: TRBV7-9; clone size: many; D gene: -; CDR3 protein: CASSRTVNYGYTF; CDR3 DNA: TGTGCCAGCAGCCGGACAGTCAACTATGGCTACACCTTC
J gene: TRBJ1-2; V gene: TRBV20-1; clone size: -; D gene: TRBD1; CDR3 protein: CSAKSAPDRAGGYTF; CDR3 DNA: TGCAGTGCTAAATCGGCACCCGACAGGGCTGGTGGCTACACCTTC
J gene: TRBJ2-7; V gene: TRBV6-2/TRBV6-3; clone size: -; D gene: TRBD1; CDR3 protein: CASTSRDRAYEQYF; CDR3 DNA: TGTGCCAGCACCTCCAGGGACAGGGCCTACGAGCAGTACTTC
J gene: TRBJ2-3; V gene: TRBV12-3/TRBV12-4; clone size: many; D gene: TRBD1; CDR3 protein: CASNPLGTASTDTQYF; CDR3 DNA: TGTGCCAGCAACCCTTTAGGGACAGCGAGCACAGATACGCAGTATTTT
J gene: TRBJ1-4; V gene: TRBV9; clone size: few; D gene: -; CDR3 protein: CASSVEGRWNEKLFF; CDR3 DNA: TGTGCCAGCAGCGTAGAGGGCAGGTGGAATGAAAAACTGTTTTTT
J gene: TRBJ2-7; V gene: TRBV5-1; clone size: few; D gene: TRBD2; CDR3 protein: CASSLALRTSGGYEQYF; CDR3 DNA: TGCGCCAGCAGCTTGGCCTTGAGGACTAGCGGGGGATACGAGCAGTACTTC
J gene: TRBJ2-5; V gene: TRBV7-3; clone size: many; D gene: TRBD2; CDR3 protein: CASSLTSGGNQETQYF; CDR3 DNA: TGTGCCAGCAGCTTAACTAGCGGGGGTAATCAAGAGACCCAGTACTTC
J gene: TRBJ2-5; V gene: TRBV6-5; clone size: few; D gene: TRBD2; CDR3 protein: CASSYSDSGGLKTQYF; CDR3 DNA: TGTGCCAGCAGTTACTCAGATAGCGGGGGGTTGAAGACCCAGTACTTC
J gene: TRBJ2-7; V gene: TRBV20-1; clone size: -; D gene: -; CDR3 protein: CSAQKGFRNSYEQYF; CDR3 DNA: TGCAGTGCTCAGAAGGGATTCAGGAATAGCTACGAGCAGTACTTC
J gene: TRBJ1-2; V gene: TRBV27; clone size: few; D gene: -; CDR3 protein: CASSLTGQDYGYTF; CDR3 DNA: TGTGCCAGCAGTTTGACGGGCCAGGACTATGGCTACACCTTC
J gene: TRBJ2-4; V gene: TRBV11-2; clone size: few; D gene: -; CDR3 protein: CASSGTQWALAKNIQYF; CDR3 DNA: TGTGCCAGCAGCGGGACCCAGTGGGCACTAGCCAAAAACATTCAGTACTTC
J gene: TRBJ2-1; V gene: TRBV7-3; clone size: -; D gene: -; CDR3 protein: CASSLSPRSEQFF; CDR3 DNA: TGTGCCAGCAGCTTAAGCCCCAGAAGTGAGCAGTTCTTC
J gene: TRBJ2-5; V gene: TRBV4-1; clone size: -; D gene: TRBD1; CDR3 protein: CASSQGRGRDRAQETQYF; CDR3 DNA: TGCGCCAGCAGCCAAGGAAGGGGCCGGGACAGGGCCCAAGAGACCCAGTACTTC
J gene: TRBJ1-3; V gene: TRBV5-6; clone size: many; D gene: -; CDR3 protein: CASSFRTLSLAGNTIYF; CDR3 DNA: TGTGCCAGCAGCTTTAGGACATTATCCCTCGCTGGAAACACCATATATTTT
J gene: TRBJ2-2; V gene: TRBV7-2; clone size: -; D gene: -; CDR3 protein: CASSLGGLGTGELFF; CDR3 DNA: TGTGCCAGCAGCTTAGGGGGGTTAGGCACCGGGGAGCTGTTTTTT
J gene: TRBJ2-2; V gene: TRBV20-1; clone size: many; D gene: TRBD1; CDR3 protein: CSARQGADTGELFF; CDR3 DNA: TGCAGTGCTAGACAGGGGGCGGACACCGGGGAGCTGTTTTTT
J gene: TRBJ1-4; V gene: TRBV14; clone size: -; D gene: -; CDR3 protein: CASSQGLGQGKSEKLFF; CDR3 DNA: TGTGCCAGCAGCCAAGGCCTGGGGCAGGGCAAGAGTGAAAAACTGTTTTTT
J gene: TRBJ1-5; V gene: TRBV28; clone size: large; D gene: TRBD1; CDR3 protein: CASSREDRVGSGNQPQHF; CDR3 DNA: TGTGCCAGCAGTCGCGAGGACAGGGTTGGTTCTGGCAATCAGCCCCAGCATTTT
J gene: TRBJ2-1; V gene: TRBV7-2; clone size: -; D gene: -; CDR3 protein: CASSLVGTSPHEQFF; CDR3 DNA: TGTGCCAGCAGCTTAGTCGGGACAAGCCCTCATGAGCAGTTCTTC
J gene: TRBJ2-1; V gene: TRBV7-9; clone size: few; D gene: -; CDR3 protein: CASSFALRGNEQFF; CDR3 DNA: TGTGCCAGCAGCTTTGCTTTGCGGGGTAATGAGCAGTTCTTC
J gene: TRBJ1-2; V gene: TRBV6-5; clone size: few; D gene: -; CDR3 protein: CASSWSGQNYGYTF; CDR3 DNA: TGTGCCAGCAGTTGGTCGGGGCAGAACTATGGCTACACCTTC
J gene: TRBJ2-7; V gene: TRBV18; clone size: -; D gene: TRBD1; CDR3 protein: CASSPRGPEQYF; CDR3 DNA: TGTGCCAGCTCACCTAGGGGGCCCGAGCAGTACTTC
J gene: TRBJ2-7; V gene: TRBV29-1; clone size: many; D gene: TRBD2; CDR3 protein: CSVGGRAVYEQYF; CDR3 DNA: TGCAGCGTTGGGGGGAGGGCAGTCTACGAGCAGTACTTC
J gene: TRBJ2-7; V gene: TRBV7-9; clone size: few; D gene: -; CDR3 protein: CASSRGRAENEQYF; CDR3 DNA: TGTGCCAGCAGCAGGGGACGGGCGGAGAACGAGCAGTACTTC
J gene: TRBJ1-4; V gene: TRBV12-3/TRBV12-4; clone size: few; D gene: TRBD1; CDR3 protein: CASSLRFGTGVEKLFF; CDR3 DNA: TGTGCCAGCAGTTTAAGATTTGGGACAGGGGTCGAAAAACTGTTTTTT
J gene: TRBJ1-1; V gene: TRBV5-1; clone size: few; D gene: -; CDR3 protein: CASSYNRDTEAFF; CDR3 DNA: TGCGCCAGCAGCTACAACAGGGACACTGAAGCTTTCTTT
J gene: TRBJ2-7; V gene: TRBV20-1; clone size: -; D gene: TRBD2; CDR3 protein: CSASKLAGRYEQYF; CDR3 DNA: TGCAGTGCTTCGAAGCTAGCGGGCCGCTACGAGCAGTACTTC
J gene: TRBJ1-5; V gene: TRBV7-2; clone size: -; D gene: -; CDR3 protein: CASSDTGGGARQPQHF; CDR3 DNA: TGTGCCAGCAGCGACACGGGCGGGGGAGCGCGTCAGCCCCAGCATTTT
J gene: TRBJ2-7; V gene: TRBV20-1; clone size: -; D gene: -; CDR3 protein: CSASPQGRWGSSYEQYF; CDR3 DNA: TGCAGTGCTAGCCCGCAGGGGAGGTGGGGTAGCTCCTACGAGCAGTACTTC
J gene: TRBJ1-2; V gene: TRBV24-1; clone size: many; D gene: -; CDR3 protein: CATSDLKGYGYTF; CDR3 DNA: TGTGCCACCAGTGATTTAAAGGGGTATGGCTACACCTTC
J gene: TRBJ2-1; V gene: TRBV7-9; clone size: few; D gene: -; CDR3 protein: CASSLQAASEQFF; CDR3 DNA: TGTGCCAGCAGCTTACAAGCAGCCAGTGAGCAGTTCTTC
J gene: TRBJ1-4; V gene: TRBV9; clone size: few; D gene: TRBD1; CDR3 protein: CASSPRTGEKLFF; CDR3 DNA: TGTGCCAGCAGCCCCCGGACAGGGGAAAAACTGTTTTTT